The 15 T cell receptor beta chains presented below share a single source sample, sequenced in a study of immune heterogeneity within non-small cell lung tumors. Amplification of the TCR beta CDR3 was achieved through multiplex PCR with 32 V and 13 J primers. TCRdb re-derived calls from the multiplex PCR reads in MiXCR, one entry per CDR3 protein. The top ten clones hold roughly 4.5% of a sample with 21,000 or so distinct CDR3 sequences, under 35% of them seen once. Genomic DNA extracted from bulk tumor tissue served as template. A total of about 0.6 ug was used per sample. Biopsies that were spaced far apart were taken, several per primary tumor, during surgery. Newly diagnosed with untreated non-small cell lung cancer, the patients underwent curative surgery. Sequenced material: lung tumor tissue. The receptors originated from a man aged 35-49 years with non-small cell lung cancer.

This clonotype showed up just a few times. As DNA, the CDR3 is TGTGCCAGCAGTTTGGACGGACCGTATCAGCCCCAGCATTTT. Amino acid sequence: CASSLDGPYQPQHF. V and J are TRBV2 and TRBJ1-5; no clear D gene. The ends were cut back, 5 bases at V and 5 bases at J, with 13 bases in the middle. Germline CDR1 reads SNHLY; CDR2 reads FYNNEI. This CDR3 region has 14 residues. The full variable domain, with the rest looked up from reference TRBV2 and TRBJ1-5, is EPEVTQTPSHQVTQMGQEVILRCVPISNHLYFYWYRQILGQKVEFLVSFYNNEISEKSEIFDDQFSVERPDGSNFTLKIRSTKLEDSAMYFCASSLDGPYQPQHFGDGTRLSIL.

The rearrangement joins TRBV5-1 to TRBJ2-5; TRBD1 aligns across 9 bases. Germline trimming cut 4 bases from V and 2 bases from J; bases unmatched to any gene: 6. This CDR3 comprises 15 residues. The germline gives CDR1 SGHRS, CDR2 YFSETQ. CDR3 sequence: CASSGTGTGQETQYF. The CDR3 DNA is TGCGCCAGCAGCGGGACCGGGACAGGGCAAGAGACCCAGTACTTC.

This clonotype was seen ten or more times. The CDR3 DNA reads TGTGCCAGCAGTGAAGGCGGATCACAGTACTTC. Translated, it gives CASSEGGSQYF. The chain has TRBV6-1 and TRBJ2-7; D is uncertain. This CDR3 contains 11 residues. From germline, CDR1 is MNHNS and CDR2 SASEGT. Trimming left V 1 base short and J 10 bases short, with 8 bases between.

V gene TRBV28 combines with J gene TRBJ1-5; a possible D gene is TRBD1 (5 bases). The CDR3 has 15 amino acids. CDR1 is MDHEN, CDR2 SYDVKM, per germline. The V end lost 6 bases, the J end lost 1 base, and 13 bases lay between the germline ends. The CDR3 DNA reads as TGTGCCAGCAGGGGGGGGGGGAACAGCAATCAGCCCCAGCATTTT. This gives the protein CASRGGGNSNQPQHF.

This clonotype has a handful of counts. The chain has TRBV7-9 and TRBJ1-4, with TRBD1 matching over 7 bases. The junction had 6 bases not matched to a gene; V was cut back by 4 bases and J by 7 bases. CDR3 length: 14 residues. Germline assignment: CDR1 SEHNR and CDR2 FQNEAQ (reference sequence). CDR3 DNA sequence: TGTGCCAGCAGCTCAACAGGGGTTGTTGAAAAACTGTTTTTT. This codes for CASSSTGVVEKLFF.

Worth noting for this clonotype: One junction end disagrees with the germline gene, perhaps due to a read error. The V call is TRBV5-1, the J call TRBJ2-7; 7 bases match TRBD2. Germline CDR1 and CDR2: SGHRS and YFSETQ. There are 14 residues in the CDR3. The CDR3, as DNA: TGCGCCAGCAGCTACTCTAGCGGCTCCTACGAGCAGCACTTC. Translation: CASSYSSGSYEQHF.

This clonotype occurred a few times. In DNA, the CDR3 is TGTGCCAGCAGCTTAGCGCGTGCACCATTGACCGGGGAGCTGTTTTTT. This gives the protein CASSLARAPLTGELFF. V is TRBV7-8 and J is TRBJ2-2, with unresolved D. The ends were cut back, 0 bases at V and 5 bases at J, with 13 bases in the middle. CDR3 length: 16 amino acids. Germline V lookup: CDR1 SGHVS, CDR2 FQNEAQ.

As to this clonotype: A much larger clone is a single base away; this may be a read error. V and J are TRBV29-1 and TRBJ1-1, with 9 bases fitting TRBD1. The CDR3 runs 10 residues. The germline V gene encodes CDR1 SQVTM and CDR2 ANQGSEA. In DNA, the CDR3 is TGCAGCGGGACAGGGGCTGAATCTTTCTTT. Translated: CSGTGAESFF.

About this clonotype: This sequence may be a read error, since a much larger clone differs from it by one base. This chain uses TRBV27 with TRBJ2-7; unclear D gene. The CDR3 is 13 residues long. Germline V gene sequence: CDR1 MNHEY, CDR2 SMNVEV (reference sequence). The DNA for the CDR3 is TGTGTCAGCAGTTTATCGAAGCTGAGTGAGCAGTACTTC. This sequence encodes CVSSLSKLSEQYF.

The rearrangement uses TRBV2 and TRBJ2-6; 8 bases fit TRBD1. This CDR3 spans 20 amino acids. Germline-derived CDR1 and CDR2 are SNHLY and FYNNEI. The J segment lost 0 bases and the V segment lost 7 bases, leaving 17 bases of the junction unmatched. This CDR3 is CASMGIAAVRGHSGANVLTF. The CDR3 DNA follows: TGTGCCAGCATGGGGATTGCCGCGGTCAGGGGGCACTCTGGGGCCAACGTCCTGACTTTC.

This clonotype has only a few counts. The chain is built from TRBV7-8 and TRBJ1-5; D is undetermined. V was pared by 2 bases and J by 0 bases, with 5 bases between. Germline V gene sequence: CDR1 SGHVS, CDR2 FQNEAQ. The CDR3 has 14 amino acids. In nucleotides, the CDR3 is TGTGCCAGCAGCTTAAAGCCTAGCAATCAGCCCCAGCATTTT. Translation gives CASSLKPSNQPQHF. Using reference TRBV7-8 and TRBJ1-5 for the parts outside the CDR3, the full variable domain is GAGVSQSPRYKVAKRGQDVALRCDPISGHVSLFWYQQALGQGPEFLTYFQNEAQLDKSGLPSDRFFAERPEGSVSTLKIQRTQQEDSAVYLCASSLKPSNQPQHFGDGTRLSIL.

Comment on this clonotype: Germline is not matched at one junction end, which may reflect a read error. The J gene is TRBJ2-1, the V gene TRBV6-9; D possibly corresponds to TRBD2 (5 bases). The germline gives CDR1 MNHGY, CDR2 SVAAGI. This CDR3 is 15 amino acids long. CDR3 sequence reads: CASGYTNGIVNEQFF. The DNA for the CDR3 is TGTGCCAGCGGTTACACTAACGGGATAGTCAATGAGCAGTTCTTC.

This clonotype was detected ten times or more. The gene calls are TRBV15 and TRBJ2-3, with 11 bases matching TRBD2. Unmatched junction bases numbered 10, after V lost 0 bases and J lost 5 bases. From germline, CDR1 is LNHNV and CDR2 YYDKDF (reference sequence). This CDR3 spans 18 amino acids. CDR3 residues: CATSRDTLAGGQKDTQYF. DNA of the CDR3: TGTGCCACCAGCAGAGATACATTAGCGGGAGGGCAAAAAGATACGCAGTATTTT.

A note on this clonotype: A much larger clone sits a single nucleotide away, making a read error possible. V gene TRBV30 combines with J gene TRBJ2-7; D unresolved. Germline CDR1 and CDR2: GTSNPN and SVGIG (reference sequence). V was trimmed by 3 bases and J by 3 bases, leaving 12 bases between them. The CDR3 is 13 residues long. The CDR3 reads CAWRDRPIYEQYF. Here the CDR3 DNA reads TGTGCCTGGAGGGATAGACCGATCTACGAGCAGTACTTC.

The chain has TRBV19 and TRBJ2-5; a possible D gene is TRBD1 (5 bases). CDR3 size: 14 residues. With 0 bases removed from V and 4 bases from J, the gap between germline ends came to 9 bases. Germline lookup yields CDR1 LNHDA and CDR2 SQIVND (reference sequence). The CDR3 sequence: CASSIERGGETQYF. CDR3 DNA: TGTGCCAGTAGTATAGAAAGGGGTGGAGAGACCCAGTACTTC.